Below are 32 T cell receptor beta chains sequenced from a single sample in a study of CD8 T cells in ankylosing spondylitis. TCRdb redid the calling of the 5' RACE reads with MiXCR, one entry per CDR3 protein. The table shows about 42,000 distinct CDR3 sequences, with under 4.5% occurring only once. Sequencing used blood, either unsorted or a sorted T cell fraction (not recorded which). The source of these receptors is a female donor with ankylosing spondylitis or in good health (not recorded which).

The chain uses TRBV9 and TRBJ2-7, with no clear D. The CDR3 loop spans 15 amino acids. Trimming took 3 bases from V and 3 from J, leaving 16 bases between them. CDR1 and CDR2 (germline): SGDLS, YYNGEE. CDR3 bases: TGTGCCAGCAGCGAAGGAATCTCGACAAACTACGAGCAGTACTTC. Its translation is CASSEGISTNYEQYF.

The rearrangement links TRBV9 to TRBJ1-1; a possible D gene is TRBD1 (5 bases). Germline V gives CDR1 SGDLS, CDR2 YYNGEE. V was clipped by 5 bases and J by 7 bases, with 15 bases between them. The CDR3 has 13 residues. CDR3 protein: CASRAEDRGEAFF. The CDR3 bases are TGTGCCAGCAGGGCCGAGGATAGGGGTGAAGCTTTCTTT. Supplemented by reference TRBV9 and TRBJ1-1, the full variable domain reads DSGVTQTPKHLITATGQRVTLRCSPRSGDLSVYWYQQSLDQGLQFLIQYYNGEERAKGNILERFSAQQFPDLHSELNLSSLELGDSALYFCASRAEDRGEAFFGQGTRLTVV.

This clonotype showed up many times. CDR3 sequence: CASSVFTSETNTGELFF. The DNA for the CDR3 is TGTGCCAGCAGCGTATTTACCTCTGAGACGAACACCGGGGAGCTGTTTTTT. V gene TRBV9 combines with J gene TRBJ2-2; no clear D gene. The ends were cut back, 1 base at V and 0 bases at J, with 13 bases in the middle. The CDR3 consists of 17 residues. Germline V gene sequence: CDR1 SGDLS, CDR2 YYNGEE.

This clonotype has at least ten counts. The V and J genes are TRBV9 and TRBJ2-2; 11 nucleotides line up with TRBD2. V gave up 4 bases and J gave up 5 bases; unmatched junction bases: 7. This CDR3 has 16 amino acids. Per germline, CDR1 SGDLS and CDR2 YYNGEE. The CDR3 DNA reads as TGTGCCAGCAGCTCCCGACTAGCGGGGACGACCGGGGAGCTGTTTTTT. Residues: CASSSRLAGTTGELFF.

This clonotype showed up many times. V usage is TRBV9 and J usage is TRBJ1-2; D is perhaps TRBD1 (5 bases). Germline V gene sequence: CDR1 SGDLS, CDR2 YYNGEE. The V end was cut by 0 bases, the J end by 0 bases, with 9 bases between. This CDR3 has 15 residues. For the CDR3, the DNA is TGTGCCAGCAGCGTAGGAGGGGTAACTAACTATGGCTACACCTTC. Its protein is CASSVGGVTNYGYTF.

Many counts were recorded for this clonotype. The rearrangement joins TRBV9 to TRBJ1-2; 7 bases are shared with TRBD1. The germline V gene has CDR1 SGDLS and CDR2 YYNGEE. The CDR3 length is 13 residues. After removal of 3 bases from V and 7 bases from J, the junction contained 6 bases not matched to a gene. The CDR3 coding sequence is TGTGCCAGCAGCGCACAGGGGCAGGGTGGCTACACCTTC. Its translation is CASSAQGQGGYTF.

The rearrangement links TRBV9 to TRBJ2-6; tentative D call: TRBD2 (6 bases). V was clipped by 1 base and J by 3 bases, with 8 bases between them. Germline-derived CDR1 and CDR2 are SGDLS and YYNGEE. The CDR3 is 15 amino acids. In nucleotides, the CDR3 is TGTGCCAGCAGCGTACGGGGAGGTGGGGCCAACGTCCTGACTTTC. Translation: CASSVRGGGANVLTF.

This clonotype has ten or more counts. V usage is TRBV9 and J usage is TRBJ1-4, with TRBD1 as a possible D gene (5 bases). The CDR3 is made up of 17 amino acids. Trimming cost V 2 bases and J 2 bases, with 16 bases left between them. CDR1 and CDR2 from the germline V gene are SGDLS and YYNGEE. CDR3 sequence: CASSVGIMGETNEKLFF. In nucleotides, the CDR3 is TGTGCCAGCAGCGTCGGGATTATGGGGGAGACTAATGAAAAACTGTTTTTT.

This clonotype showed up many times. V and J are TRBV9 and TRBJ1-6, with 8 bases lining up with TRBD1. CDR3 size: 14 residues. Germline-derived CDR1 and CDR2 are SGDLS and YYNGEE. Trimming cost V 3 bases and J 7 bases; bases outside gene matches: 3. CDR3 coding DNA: TGTGCCAGCAGCGCCCGACAGGGGAATTCACCCCTCCACTTT. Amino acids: CASSARQGNSPLHF.

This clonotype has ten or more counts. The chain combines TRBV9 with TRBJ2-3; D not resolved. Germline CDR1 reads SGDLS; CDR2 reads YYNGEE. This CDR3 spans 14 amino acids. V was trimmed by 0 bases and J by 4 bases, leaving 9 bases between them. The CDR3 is CASSVGPDSDTQYF. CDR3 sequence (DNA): TGTGCCAGCAGCGTAGGACCCGACTCAGATACGCAGTATTTT.

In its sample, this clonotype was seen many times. The CDR3 here is CASSLYSGGSTDTQYF. The CDR3 nucleotides are TGTGCCAGCAGCCTCTACAGCGGGGGTAGCACAGATACGCAGTATTTT. The rearrangement joins TRBV9 to TRBJ2-3; 8 bases agree with TRBD2. Germline CDR1 is SGDLS and CDR2 is YYNGEE. Germline trimming cut 4 bases from V and 0 bases from J; bases unmatched to any gene: 7. This CDR3 region has 16 residues. Looking up the rest from reference TRBV9 and TRBJ2-3 gives the full variable domain: DSGVTQTPKHLITATGQRVTLRCSPRSGDLSVYWYQQSLDQGLQFLIQYYNGEERAKGNILERFSAQQFPDLHSELNLSSLELGDSALYFCASSLYSGGSTDTQYFGPGTRLTVL.

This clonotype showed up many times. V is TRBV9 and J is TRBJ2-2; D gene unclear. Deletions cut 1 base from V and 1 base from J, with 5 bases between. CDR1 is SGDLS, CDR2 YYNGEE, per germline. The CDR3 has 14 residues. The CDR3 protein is CASSVYRNTGELFF. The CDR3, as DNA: TGTGCCAGCAGCGTATACAGGAACACCGGGGAGCTGTTTTTT.

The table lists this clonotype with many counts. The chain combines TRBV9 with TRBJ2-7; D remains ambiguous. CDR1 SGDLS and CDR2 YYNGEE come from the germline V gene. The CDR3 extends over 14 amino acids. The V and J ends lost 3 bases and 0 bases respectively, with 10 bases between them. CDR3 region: CASSARHSSYEQYF. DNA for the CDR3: TGTGCCAGCAGCGCCCGACACAGCTCCTACGAGCAGTACTTC.

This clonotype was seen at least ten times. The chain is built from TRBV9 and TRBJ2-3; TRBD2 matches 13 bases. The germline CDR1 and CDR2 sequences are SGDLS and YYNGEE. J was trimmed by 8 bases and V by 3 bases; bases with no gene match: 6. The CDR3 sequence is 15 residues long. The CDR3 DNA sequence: TGTGCCAGCAGCGCCATGACTAGCGGGGGGTCTACGCAGTATTTT. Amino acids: CASSAMTSGGSTQYF.

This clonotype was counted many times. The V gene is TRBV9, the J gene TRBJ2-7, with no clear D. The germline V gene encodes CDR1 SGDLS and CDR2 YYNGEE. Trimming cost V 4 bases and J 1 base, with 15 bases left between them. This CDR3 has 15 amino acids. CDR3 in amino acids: CASSPRPTDSYEQYF. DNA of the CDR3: TGTGCCAGCAGCCCCCGACCGACTGATTCCTACGAGCAGTACTTC.

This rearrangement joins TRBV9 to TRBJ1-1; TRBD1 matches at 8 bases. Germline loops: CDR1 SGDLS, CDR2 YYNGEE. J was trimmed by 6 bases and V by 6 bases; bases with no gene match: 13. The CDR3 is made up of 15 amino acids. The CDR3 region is CASNVLLQGEAEAFF. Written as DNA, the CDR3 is TGTGCCAGCAACGTCCTGTTACAGGGGGAGGCTGAAGCTTTCTTT.

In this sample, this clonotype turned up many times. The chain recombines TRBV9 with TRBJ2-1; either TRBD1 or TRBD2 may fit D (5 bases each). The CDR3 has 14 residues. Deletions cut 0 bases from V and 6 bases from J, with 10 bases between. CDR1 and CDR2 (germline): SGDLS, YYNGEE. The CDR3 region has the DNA TGTGCCAGCAGCGTAGTAACAGGAGGCAATGAGCAGTTCTTC. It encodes CASSVVTGGNEQFF.

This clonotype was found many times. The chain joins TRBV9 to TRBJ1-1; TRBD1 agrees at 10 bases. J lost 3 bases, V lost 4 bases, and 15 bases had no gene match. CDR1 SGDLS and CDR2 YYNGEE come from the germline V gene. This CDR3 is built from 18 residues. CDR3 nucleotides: TGTGCCAGCAGCCGATTTTTAACCGGGACAGGGGCTGACACTGAAGCTTTCTTT. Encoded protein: CASSRFLTGTGADTEAFF.

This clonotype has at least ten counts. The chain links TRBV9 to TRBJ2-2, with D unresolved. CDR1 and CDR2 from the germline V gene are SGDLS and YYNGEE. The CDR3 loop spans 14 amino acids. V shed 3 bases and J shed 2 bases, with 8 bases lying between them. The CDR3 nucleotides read TGTGCCAGCAGCGCGGGCTTTAACACCGGGGAGCTGTTTTTT. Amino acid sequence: CASSAGFNTGELFF.

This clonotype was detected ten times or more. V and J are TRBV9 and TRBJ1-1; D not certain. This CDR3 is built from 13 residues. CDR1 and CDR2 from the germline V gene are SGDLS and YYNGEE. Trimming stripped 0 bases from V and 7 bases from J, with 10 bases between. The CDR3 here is CASSVVTANEAFF. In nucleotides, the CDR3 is TGTGCCAGCAGCGTAGTAACAGCCAATGAAGCTTTCTTT.

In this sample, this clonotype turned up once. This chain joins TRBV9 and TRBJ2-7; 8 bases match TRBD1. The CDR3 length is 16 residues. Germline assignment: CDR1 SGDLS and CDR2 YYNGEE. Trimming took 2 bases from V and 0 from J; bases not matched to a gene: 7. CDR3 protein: CASSVAGTGPSYEQYF. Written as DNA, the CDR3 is TGTGCCAGCAGCGTGGCCGGGACAGGTCCCTCCTACGAGCAGTACTTC.

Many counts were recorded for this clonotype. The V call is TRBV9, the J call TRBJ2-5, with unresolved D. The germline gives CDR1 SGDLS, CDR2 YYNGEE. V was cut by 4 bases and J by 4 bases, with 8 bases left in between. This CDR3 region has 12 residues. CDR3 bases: TGTGCCAGCAGCAGGGAAGGAGAGACCCAGTACTTC. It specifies CASSREGETQYF.

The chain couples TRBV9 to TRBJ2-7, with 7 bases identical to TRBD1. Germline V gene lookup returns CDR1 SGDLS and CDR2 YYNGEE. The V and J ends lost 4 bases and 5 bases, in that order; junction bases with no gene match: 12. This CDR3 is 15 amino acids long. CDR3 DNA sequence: TGTGCCAGCAGCCCCTGGGAAGGGGGCGTAAACGAGCAGTACTTC. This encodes CASSPWEGGVNEQYF.

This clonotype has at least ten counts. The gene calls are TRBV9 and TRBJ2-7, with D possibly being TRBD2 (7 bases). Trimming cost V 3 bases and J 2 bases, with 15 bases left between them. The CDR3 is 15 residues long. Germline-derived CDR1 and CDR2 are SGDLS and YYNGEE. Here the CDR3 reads CASSAAGAQTYEQYF. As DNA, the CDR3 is TGTGCCAGCAGCGCTGCGGGGGCCCAAACCTACGAGCAGTACTTC.

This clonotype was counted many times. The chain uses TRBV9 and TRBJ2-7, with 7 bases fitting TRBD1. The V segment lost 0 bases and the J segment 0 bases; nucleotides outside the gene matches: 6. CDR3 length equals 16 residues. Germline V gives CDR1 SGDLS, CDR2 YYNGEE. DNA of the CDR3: TGTGCCAGCAGCGTAGAGGCAGGGGGTCACTCCTACGAGCAGTACTTC. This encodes CASSVEAGGHSYEQYF.

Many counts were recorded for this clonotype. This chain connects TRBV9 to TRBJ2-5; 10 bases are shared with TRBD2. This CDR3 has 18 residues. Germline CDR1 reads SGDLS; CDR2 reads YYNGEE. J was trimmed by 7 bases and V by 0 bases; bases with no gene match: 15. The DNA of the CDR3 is TGTGCCAGCAGCGTAGCCGATAGCGGGGGGCCCTCCGGGGGGACCCAGTACTTC. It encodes CASSVADSGGPSGGTQYF.

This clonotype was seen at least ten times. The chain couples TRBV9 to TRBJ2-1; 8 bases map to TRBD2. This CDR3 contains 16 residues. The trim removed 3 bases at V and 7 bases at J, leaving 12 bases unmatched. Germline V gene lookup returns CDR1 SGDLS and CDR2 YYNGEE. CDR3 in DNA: TGTGCCAGCAGCGCCCAGGGGACTAGTAGTATTAATGAGCAGTTCTTC. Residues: CASSAQGTSSINEQFF.

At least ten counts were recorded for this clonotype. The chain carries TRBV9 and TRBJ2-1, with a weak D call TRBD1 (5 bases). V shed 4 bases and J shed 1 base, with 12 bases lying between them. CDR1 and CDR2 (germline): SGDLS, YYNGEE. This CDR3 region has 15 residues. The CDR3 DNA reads TGTGCCAGCAGCCCCGACAGTGTGTCCTACAATGAGCAGTTCTTC. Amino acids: CASSPDSVSYNEQFF.

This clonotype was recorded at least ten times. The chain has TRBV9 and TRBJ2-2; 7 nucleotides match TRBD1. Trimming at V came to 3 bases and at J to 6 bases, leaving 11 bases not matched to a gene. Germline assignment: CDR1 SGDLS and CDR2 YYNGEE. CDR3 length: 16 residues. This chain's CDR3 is CASSGHDRDGAGELFF. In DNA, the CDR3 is TGTGCCAGCAGCGGCCACGACAGGGATGGGGCCGGGGAGCTGTTTTTT.

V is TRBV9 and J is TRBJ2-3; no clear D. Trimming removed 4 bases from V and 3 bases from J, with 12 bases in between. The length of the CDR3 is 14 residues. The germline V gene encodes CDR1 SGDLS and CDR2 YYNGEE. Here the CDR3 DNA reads TGTGCCAGCAGCTCCTCACCGAGGACAGATACGCAGTATTTT. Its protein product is CASSSSPRTDTQYF.

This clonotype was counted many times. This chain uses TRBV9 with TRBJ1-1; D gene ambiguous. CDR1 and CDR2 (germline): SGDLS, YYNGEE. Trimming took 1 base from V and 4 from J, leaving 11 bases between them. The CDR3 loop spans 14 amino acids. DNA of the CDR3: TGTGCCAGCAGCGTATACGAGGGAGGCACTGAAGCTTTCTTT. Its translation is CASSVYEGGTEAFF.

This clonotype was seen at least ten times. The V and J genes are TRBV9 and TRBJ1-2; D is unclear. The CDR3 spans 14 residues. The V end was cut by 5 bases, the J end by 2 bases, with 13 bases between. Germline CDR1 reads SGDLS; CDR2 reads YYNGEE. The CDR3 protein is CASSLEAENYGYTF. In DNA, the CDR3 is TGTGCCAGCAGTTTAGAGGCGGAGAACTATGGCTACACCTTC.